Each of the 24 T cell receptor beta chains below was sequenced from the same sample in a study of blood T cell repertoires in COVID-19. Sequencing was performed with immunoSEQ multiplex PCR; in TCRdb, only in-frame clones are kept and a portion is missing. The sample shows roughly 74,000 clones, 84% of them seen only once. What was sequenced was peripheral blood. These receptors were taken from a man in his 70s with acute or convalescent COVID-19.

This clone was counted a single time. This chain joins TRBV11-2 and TRBJ2-7, with 7 bases aligning to TRBD1. J was trimmed by 0 bases and V by 2 bases; bases with no gene match: 4. Germline assignment: CDR1 SGHAT and CDR2 FQNNGV. The CDR3 sequence is 15 residues long. This CDR3 is CASSLMAGGSYEQYF. The CDR3 DNA follows: TGTGCCAGCAGCTTAATGGCAGGGGGCTCCTACGAGCAGTACTTC.

This clone was picked up one time. The chain has TRBV6-2 or TRBV6-3 and TRBJ1-2, with 7 bases that match TRBD1. This CDR3 is 14 amino acids long. The germline CDR1 and CDR2 sequences are MNHEY and SVGEGT. The junction had 7 bases not matched to a gene; V was cut back by 5 bases and J by 4 bases. CDR3 DNA: TGTGCCAGCAGTGGAGGGGGCGCAGGCTATGGCTACACCTTC. It encodes CASSGGGAGYGYTF.

This chain joins TRBV7-2 and TRBJ2-3, with TRBD1 as a possible D gene (5 bases). Germline-derived CDR1 and CDR2 are SGHTA and FQGNSA. V lost 5 bases and J 3 bases, leaving 18 bases between the germline ends. This CDR3 is built from 16 residues. CDR3 sequence reads: CASSDAAGWFTDTQYF. The DNA for the CDR3 is TGTGCCAGCAGCGACGCCGCAGGGTGGTTTACAGATACGCAGTATTTT.

V gene TRBV5-6 combines with J gene TRBJ1-1; 10 bases line up with TRBD1. The CDR3 is 15 amino acids. The trim removed 4 bases at V and 5 bases at J, leaving 8 bases unmatched. Germline CDR1 reads SGHDT; CDR2 reads YYEEEE. This CDR3 reads CASSLPGQGETEAFF. Written as DNA, the CDR3 is TGTGCCAGCAGCCTACCCGGACAGGGGGAAACTGAAGCTTTCTTT.

The chain combines TRBV6-1 with TRBJ1-6; D gene uncertain. Trimming left V 3 bases short and J 3 bases short, with 9 bases between. CDR1 and CDR2 from the germline V gene are MNHNS and SASEGT. The CDR3 has 15 residues. CDR3 sequence: CASSDSGIYNSPLHF. The DNA of the CDR3 is TGTGCCAGCAGTGATAGCGGCATCTATAATTCACCCCTCCACTTT.

This chain connects TRBV27 to TRBJ1-2; possibly TRBD1 for D (5 bases). Germline assignment: CDR1 MNHEY and CDR2 SMNVEV (reference sequence). This CDR3 has 13 residues. Trimming removed 6 bases from V and 5 bases from J, with 13 bases in between. CDR3 protein: CASRRRGEYGYTF. In nucleotides, the CDR3 is TGTGCCAGCAGGAGGAGGGGTGAATATGGCTACACCTTC.

The chain carries TRBV19 and TRBJ2-2; TRBD1 aligns across 7 bases. J was trimmed by 6 bases and V by 4 bases; bases with no gene match: 8. The CDR3 runs to 15 residues. Germline loops: CDR1 LNHDA, CDR2 SQIVND (reference sequence). CDR3: CASSTRQGSPGELFF. The CDR3 DNA is TGTGCCAGTAGTACGAGACAGGGCAGTCCCGGGGAGCTGTTTTTT. Full variable domain (remainder filled in from reference TRBV19 and TRBJ2-2): DGGITQSPKYLFRKEGQNVTLSCEQNLNHDAMYWYRQDPGQGLRLIYYSQIVNDFQKGDIAEGYSVSREKKESFPLTVTSAQKNPTAFYLCASSTRQGSPGELFFGEGSRLTVL.

This clone was recorded once. The chain employs TRBV9 and TRBJ1-3; 11 bases are a match to TRBD1. Germline CDR1 and CDR2: SGDLS and YYNGEE. V shed 0 bases and J 0 bases; nucleotides not matched to a gene: 14. This CDR3 comprises 21 residues. The CDR3 loop reads CASSVGLRGQGALNSGNTIYF. Here the CDR3 DNA reads TGTGCCAGCAGCGTAGGGTTGAGAGGACAGGGGGCCCTTAACTCTGGAAACACCATATATTTT.

Remarks on this clone: One junction end does not reproduce the germline sequence, and a read error may be involved. The gene calls are TRBV7-7 and TRBJ2-2; maybe TRBD1 (5 bases). Germline V CDR1 and CDR2: SSHAT, FNYEAQ (reference sequence). The CDR3 covers 14 residues. The CDR3 protein is CASRASPNTRELFF. The DNA of the CDR3 is TGTGCTAGCAGGGCTTCCCCCAACACCAGGGAGCTGTTTTTT.

A single count supports this clone. The chain links TRBV28 to TRBJ2-6, with D perhaps matching TRBD2 (5 bases). V was trimmed by 6 bases and J by 4 bases, leaving 16 bases between them. Germline V lookup: CDR1 MDHEN, CDR2 SYDVKM. The CDR3 contains 16 residues. The CDR3 region has the DNA TGTGCCAGCAGCACAGTGAGGGCGTCAGGGGCCAACGTCCTGACTTTC. Translation: CASSTVRASGANVLTF.

V and J are TRBV6-4 and TRBJ1-2, with 7 nucleotides matching TRBD1. After removal of 3 bases from V and 5 bases from J, the junction contained 15 bases not matched to a gene. The CDR3 totals 17 residues. The germline V gene encodes CDR1 MRHNA and CDR2 SNTAGT. CDR3: CASSEGGEGASLYGYTF. The CDR3, as DNA: TGTGCCAGCAGTGAAGGTGGAGAGGGGGCGAGCTTATATGGCTACACCTTC.

The rearrangement links TRBV5-1 to TRBJ1-2, with 9 bases that match TRBD1. CDR3 length equals 16 residues. V lost 4 bases and J lost 4; bases outside the gene matches: 11. Germline CDR1 reads SGHRS; CDR2 reads YFSETQ. CDR3 nucleotide sequence: TGCGCCAGCAGCCAGAACCCTACAGGGGGCTTCTATGGCTACACCTTC. Protein: CASSQNPTGGFYGYTF.

V is TRBV7-9 and J is TRBJ2-2; 7 bases are a match to TRBD1. This CDR3 is 16 amino acids long. Germline V gene lookup returns CDR1 SEHNR and CDR2 FQNEAQ (reference sequence). V lost 2 bases to trimming and J lost 5 bases; unmatched junction nucleotides: 8. CDR3 in DNA: TGTGCCAGCAGCTTACTGACAGGGCGCCAAACCGGGGAGCTGTTTTTT. It encodes CASSLLTGRQTGELFF.

The chain has TRBV24-1 and TRBJ2-3, with TRBD1 matching 7 bases. The CDR3 has 15 amino acids. The ends lost 7 bases at V and 3 bases at J; junction bases unmatched: 9. The V gene's germline CDR1 is KGHDR and CDR2 SFDVKD. CDR3 sequence: CATRGTGAGTDTQYF. CDR3 nucleotides: TGTGCCACCAGGGGAACAGGGGCCGGTACAGATACGCAGTATTTT.

The chain employs TRBV10-1 and TRBJ1-1, with TRBD1 identical over 7 bases. V lost 6 bases to trimming and J lost 0 bases; unmatched junction nucleotides: 16. This CDR3 has 18 residues. Germline-derived CDR1 and CDR2 are WNHNN and SYGVQD (reference sequence). Written as DNA, the CDR3 is TGCGCCAGCAGCGTACTCTCGGGACAGAGAGCTTTGAACACTGAAGCTTTCTTT. Translated, it gives CASSVLSGQRALNTEAFF.

The chain carries TRBV6-5 and TRBJ2-1, with 9 positions matching TRBD1. Trimming removed 3 bases from V and 6 bases from J; junction bases left unmatched: 6. In germline, CDR1 is MNHEY, CDR2 SVGAGI. The CDR3 has 15 amino acids. CDR3 residues: CASSYGGTGSNEQFF. Here the CDR3 DNA reads TGTGCCAGCAGTTATGGCGGGACAGGGAGCAATGAGCAGTTCTTC.

The chain recombines TRBV27 with TRBJ1-5; D is unclear. Germline V CDR1 and CDR2: MNHEY, SMNVEV (reference sequence). The CDR3 is 12 residues long. V was clipped by 11 bases and J by 1 base, with 9 bases between them. CDR3 residues: CASIVSNQPQHF. CDR3 nucleotides: TGTGCCTCAATTGTCAGCAATCAGCCCCAGCATTTT.

The chain uses TRBV28 and TRBJ2-1; a possible D gene is TRBD2 (6 bases). Germline CDR1 is MDHEN and CDR2 is SYDVKM. V was pared by 2 bases and J by 6 bases, with 17 bases between. The CDR3 covers 16 residues. The DNA of the CDR3 is TGTGCCAGCAGTTTAAGGCCAGCGGGCCTCGGCAATGAGCAGTTCTTC. Amino acids: CASSLRPAGLGNEQFF.

The chain links TRBV5-1 to TRBJ1-2; D remains unclear. CDR1 and CDR2 (germline): SGHRS, YFSETQ. V was clipped by 0 bases and J by 4 bases, with 16 bases between them. This CDR3 is built from 16 residues. DNA for the CDR3: TGCGCCAGCAGCTTGGGAGGGTCGGGCACTGGCTATGGCTACACCTTC. Protein product: CASSLGGSGTGYGYTF.

The J gene is TRBJ1-2, the V gene TRBV4-3, with 7 bases lining up with TRBD1. Trimming removed 0 bases from V and 6 bases from J; junction bases left unmatched: 7. The CDR3 sequence is 15 residues long. From germline, CDR1 is LGHNA and CDR2 YSLEER. CDR3 loop: CASSQDRQGSNGYTF. In nucleotides, the CDR3 is TGCGCCAGCAGCCAAGATCGACAGGGATCGAATGGCTACACCTTC.

V usage is TRBV5-4 and J usage is TRBJ2-2; perhaps TRBD1 as D (6 bases). V dropped 3 bases and J dropped 0 bases, with 9 bases sitting between them. The CDR3 has 15 residues. CDR1 and CDR2 from the germline V gene are SGHNT and YYREEE (reference sequence). The CDR3 reads CASSSGQSNTGELFF. The CDR3 DNA sequence: TGTGCCAGCAGCTCTGGACAGTCGAACACCGGGGAGCTGTTTTTT.

CDR3 amino acids: CASSSGQGSLETQYF. Written as DNA, the CDR3 is TGTGCCAGCAGCTCGGGACAGGGGTCACTAGAGACCCAGTACTTC. The chain has TRBV5-5 and TRBJ2-5; TRBD1 matches 10 bases. The CDR3 has 15 amino acids. CDR1 and CDR2 (germline): SGHKS, YYEKEE (reference sequence). V trimming: 3 bases; J trimming: 4 bases; junction bases outside the gene matches: 6.

The V and J genes are TRBV7-2 and TRBJ2-7, with 7 bases matching TRBD1. Trimming cost V 1 base and J 2 bases; bases outside gene matches: 2. The CDR3 loop spans 14 amino acids. Germline V gene data show CDR1 as SGHTA and CDR2 as FQGNSA. The CDR3 protein is CASSLGGQPYEQYF. CDR3 sequence (DNA): TGTGCCAGCAGCTTAGGGGGACAGCCCTACGAGCAGTACTTC.

The chain links TRBV6-5 to TRBJ2-2; the D gene is possibly TRBD1 (6 bases). CDR1 is MNHEY and CDR2 is SVGAGI in the germline V gene. The CDR3 totals 13 residues. V gave up 6 bases and J gave up 4 bases, with 9 bases separating them. The CDR3 protein is CASRTGGTGELFF. The CDR3 nucleotides read TGTGCCAGCAGGACAGGTGGCACCGGGGAGCTGTTTTTT.